These 14 T cell receptor beta chains were sequenced from one sample in a study of T cells in Graves' hyperthyroidism and ophthalmopathy. The source material, RNA transcripts, was used to amplify TCR beta CDR3 regions. During a first-round RT-PCR of the TCR CDR3, the HTBI primer set was used. Via MiXCR, TCRdb re-called the multiplex PCR reads, giving one row per CDR3 protein. The sample yields over 700,000 distinct CDR3 sequences, 15% to 20% seen once. Sequenced: blood. Receptors were obtained from a woman between 45 and 60 years old with Graves' hyperthyroidism that later progressed to Graves' ophthalmopathy.

The sample holds many counts of this clonotype. The chain uses TRBV29-1 and TRBJ1-1; the match to TRBD1 covers 10 bases. The junction had 8 bases not matched to a gene; V was cut back by 6 bases and J by 4 bases. The CDR3 is 14 residues long. Germline CDR1 and CDR2: SQVTM and ANQGSEA. The CDR3 sequence: CSVARTGGSTEAFF. CDR3 in DNA: TGCAGCGTCGCCCGGACAGGGGGAAGCACTGAAGCTTTCTTT.

This clonotype was seen ten or more times. This chain uses TRBV30 with TRBJ1-1; D remains ambiguous. The CDR3 totals 10 residues. Germline V gene data show CDR1 as GTSNPN and CDR2 as SVGIG (reference sequence). V lost 5 bases, J lost 1 base, and 2 bases lay in between. The DNA for the CDR3 is TGTGCCTGGGGGAACACTGAAGCTTTCTTT. Translation gives CAWGNTEAFF.

This clonotype occurred many times. The genes are TRBV12-3 or TRBV12-4 and TRBJ1-1, with D unclear. This CDR3 is built from 13 residues. Trimming stripped 3 bases from V and 0 bases from J, with 5 bases between. The CDR3 DNA sequence: TGTGCCAGCAGTTTCGATTTGAACACTGAAGCTTTCTTT. Encoded protein: CASSFDLNTEAFF.

This clonotype was counted many times. The chain has TRBV13 and TRBJ2-3; D might be TRBD1 (6 bases). The CDR3 extends over 16 amino acids. The V gene's germline CDR1 is PRHDT and CDR2 FYEKMQ (reference sequence). The V end lost 4 bases, the J end lost 2 bases, and 16 bases lay between the germline ends. The CDR3 DNA reads as TGTGCCAGCAGCTGCCTTGTCCAGGGGCACACAGATACGCAGTATTTT. This codes for CASSCLVQGHTDTQYF.

This clonotype was observed many times. The rearrangement uses TRBV20-1 and TRBJ2-5; 7 bases agree with TRBD1. This CDR3 spans 12 amino acids. V lost 6 bases to trimming and J lost 2 bases; unmatched junction nucleotides: 3. Germline V gives CDR1 DFQATT, CDR2 SNEGSKA (reference sequence). CDR3: CSATGLQETQYF. CDR3 DNA: TGCAGTGCGACAGGGCTACAAGAGACCCAGTACTTC.

The chain is built from TRBV2 and TRBJ2-5; D might be TRBD2 (6 bases). Trimming took off 8 bases at V and 4 bases at J, with 11 bases between the two ends. The CDR3 is 12 residues long. Germline values: CDR1 SNHLY, CDR2 FYNNEI. In nucleotides, the CDR3 is TGTGCCAGCGGGGGGTTTCGAGAGACCCAGTACTTC. Its translation is CASGGFRETQYF.

This clonotype was recorded at least ten times. CDR3 amino acids: CASSPRRGYTDTQYF. For the CDR3, the DNA is TGTGCCAGCAGCCCCCGGCGGGGATACACAGATACGCAGTATTTT. V and J are TRBV11-2 and TRBJ2-3; possible D gene TRBD2, 6 bases. V dropped 5 bases and J dropped 2 bases, with 14 bases sitting between them. Germline values: CDR1 SGHAT, CDR2 FQNNGV. This CDR3 region has 15 residues. Supplemented by reference TRBV11-2 and TRBJ2-3, the full variable domain reads EAGVAQSPRYKIIEKRQSVAFWCNPISGHATLYWYQQILGQGPKLLIQFQNNGVVDDSQLPKDRFSAERLKGVDSTLKIQPAKLEDSAVYLCASSPRRGYTDTQYFGPGTRLTVL.

This clonotype was found a few times. The J gene is TRBJ1-4, the V gene TRBV2; TRBD1 might be the D (6 bases). CDR3 length: 15 amino acids. CDR1 SNHLY and CDR2 FYNNEI come from the germline V gene. V was trimmed by 1 base and J by 8 bases, leaving 14 bases between them. The CDR3 spells CASSEGQVLGEKLFF. The CDR3 DNA is TGTGCCAGCAGTGAAGGACAGGTCTTAGGGGAAAAACTGTTTTTT.

The rearrangement uses TRBV20-1 and TRBJ2-1; D unresolved. Germline CDR1 and CDR2: DFQATT and SNEGSKA (reference sequence). V was shortened by 0 bases and J by 0 bases, with 9 bases between the two germline ends. The CDR3 consists of 15 residues. In DNA, the CDR3 is TGCAGTGCTAGAGATCTTGGATTCTCCTACAATGAGCAGTTCTTC. Translation gives CSARDLGFSYNEQFF.

This clonotype has a single count. The rearrangement joins TRBV15 to TRBJ1-1, with D perhaps TRBD1 (5 bases). This CDR3 has 14 amino acids. Germline lookup yields CDR1 LNHNV and CDR2 YYDKDF (reference sequence). V was trimmed by 2 bases and J by 2 bases, leaving 9 bases between them. CDR3 nucleotides: TGTGCCACCAGCAGACTGACAGACAACACTGAAGCTTTCTTT. Amino acid sequence: CATSRLTDNTEAFF.

This clonotype was detected a few times. V usage is TRBV6-1 and J usage is TRBJ1-5; D not certain. The germline V and J ends were trimmed by 5 bases and 7 bases, with 18 bases remaining between them. This CDR3 spans 15 amino acids. The germline gives CDR1 MNHNS, CDR2 SASEGT. The CDR3 DNA sequence: TGTGCCAGCAGTCAAACTCGAGGCAGCGGCCAGCCCCAGCATTTT. Translating gives CASSQTRGSGQPQHF.

Ten or more counts support this clonotype. The CDR3 reads CASSTGTSGGVVYEQYF. CDR3 DNA: TGTGCCAGCAGTACAGGGACTAGCGGGGGGGTGGTCTACGAGCAGTACTTC. The chain recombines TRBV12-3 or TRBV12-4 with TRBJ2-7; 16 bases agree with TRBD2. The CDR3 is 17 amino acids. With 5 bases clipped from V and 3 bases from J, the junction kept 7 bases outside the gene matches.

V usage is TRBV28 and J usage is TRBJ1-5; no firm D call. Looked up from germline, CDR1 is MDHEN and CDR2 is SYDVKM. The CDR3 has 15 residues. Deletions cut 4 bases from V and 11 bases from J, with 21 bases between. DNA of the CDR3: TGTGCCAGCAGTTCGATTCGGGCACAACATCGGACCCAGCATTTT. Its protein product is CASSSIRAQHRTQHF.

This chain connects TRBV27 to TRBJ1-5; a possible D gene is TRBD1 (5 bases). This CDR3 region has 12 residues. Germline lookup yields CDR1 MNHEY and CDR2 SMNVEV (reference sequence). V shed 8 bases and J shed 3 bases, with 8 bases lying between them. CDR3 sequence (DNA): TGTGCCAGCGGGGCAAACAATCAGCCCCAGCATTTT. Residues: CASGANNQPQHF.